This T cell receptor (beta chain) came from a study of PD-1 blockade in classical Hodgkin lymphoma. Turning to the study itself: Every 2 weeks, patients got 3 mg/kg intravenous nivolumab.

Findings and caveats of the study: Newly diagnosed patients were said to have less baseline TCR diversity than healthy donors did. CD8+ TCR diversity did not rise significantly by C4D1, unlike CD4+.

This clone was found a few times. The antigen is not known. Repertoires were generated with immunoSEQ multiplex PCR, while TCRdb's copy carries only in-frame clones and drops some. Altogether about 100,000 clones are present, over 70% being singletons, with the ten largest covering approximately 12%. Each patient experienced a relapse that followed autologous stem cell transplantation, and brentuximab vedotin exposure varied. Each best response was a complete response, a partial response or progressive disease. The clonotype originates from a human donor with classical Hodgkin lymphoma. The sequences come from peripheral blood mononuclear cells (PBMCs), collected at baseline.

DNA for the CDR3: TGTGCCAGCTTCGACAGGGGCGCCCATAACTATGGCTACACCTTC. Encoded protein: CASFDRGAHNYGYTF. V gene TRBV28 combines with J gene TRBJ1-2; 8 bases fit TRBD1. The trim removed 8 bases at V and 1 base at J, leaving 9 bases unmatched. The CDR3 contains 15 residues. Germline V gene data show CDR1 as MDHEN and CDR2 as SYDVKM.